A single sample is the source of the 9 T cell receptor beta chains below, sequenced in a study of control samples from healthy donors and cancer patients. Data came from immunoSEQ multiplex PCR; TCRdb stores just in-frame clones and leaves some out. The sample holds 68,000 or so clones, about 83% seen once. Input material: blood. These receptors were collected from a man in his fifties or sixties in good health.

This chain links TRBV6-6 with TRBJ2-7; D call uncertain. Trimming stripped 1 base from V and 1 base from J, with 11 bases between. Germline assignment: CDR1 MNHNY and CDR2 SVGAGI (reference sequence). This CDR3 has 15 amino acids. CDR3 sequence (DNA): TGTGCCAGCAGTTACTTTGGGGTAGGTTCCTACGAGCAGTACTTC. It is translated as CASSYFGVGSYEQYF.

This sequence joins TRBV4-3 and TRBJ1-4; D might be TRBD1 (6 bases). Germline V gives CDR1 LGHNA, CDR2 YSLEER. V lost 1 base and J 8 bases, leaving 14 bases between the germline ends. The CDR3 contains 15 residues. CDR3 in amino acids: CASSQAGARGEKLFF. The DNA for the CDR3 is TGCGCCAGCAGCCAAGCGGGGGCACGGGGAGAAAAACTGTTTTTT.

This clone showed up just a few times. The CDR3 bases are TGTGCCAGCAGCTTAGTGTTAGGGGCAGATCAGCCCCAGCATTTT. It encodes CASSLVLGADQPQHF. The chain links TRBV7-2 to TRBJ1-5; possibly TRBD1 for D (5 bases). Germline CDR1 and CDR2: SGHTA and FQGNSA. The V and J ends lost 1 base and 5 bases respectively, with 12 bases between them. The CDR3 totals 15 residues. Full variable domain (missing parts from reference TRBV7-2 and TRBJ1-5): GAGVSQSPSNKVTEKGKDVELRCDPISGHTALYWYRQSLGQGLEFLIYFQGNSAPDKSGLPSDRFSAERTGGSVSTLTIQRTQQEDSAVYLCASSLVLGADQPQHFGDGTRLSIL.

The V gene is TRBV6-2 or TRBV6-3, the J gene TRBJ2-5; unclear D gene. The CDR3 consists of 13 residues. In germline, CDR1 is MNHEY, CDR2 SVGEGT. The germline V and J ends were trimmed by 7 bases and 5 bases, with 14 bases remaining between them. The CDR3 DNA reads TGTGCCAGCACCCCACGGGTCGCGGAGACCCAGTACTTC. It translates to CASTPRVAETQYF.

This chain connects TRBV19 to TRBJ1-2, with a weak D call TRBD1 (5 bases). Trimming shortened V by 5 bases and J by 2 bases, and 9 bases separated the two germline ends. The germline gives CDR1 LNHDA, CDR2 SQIVND (reference sequence). The CDR3 consists of 13 residues. In nucleotides, the CDR3 is TGTGCCAGTAGTTTTGGGGGAAACTATGGCTACACCTTC. Translated: CASSFGGNYGYTF.

This clone occurred a few times. This chain links TRBV28 with TRBJ2-1; TRBD2 might be the D (7 bases). This CDR3 contains 16 residues. Trimming left V 5 bases short and J 10 bases short, with 24 bases between. Germline V gene sequence: CDR1 MDHEN, CDR2 SYDVKM. Written as DNA, the CDR3 is TGTGCCAGCAGTCCCCCCCTGGAGGGGGGGAATGTGGAGCAGTTCTTC. Residues: CASSPPLEGGNVEQFF.

The chain has TRBV7-2 and TRBJ1-6; D remains ambiguous. V was trimmed by 5 bases and J by 0 bases, leaving 17 bases between them. Germline assignment: CDR1 SGHTA and CDR2 FQGNSA. The CDR3 runs 18 residues. Written as DNA, the CDR3 is TGTGCCAGCAGCCCGGAGGACCCCCTGAGCTCCTATAATTCACCCCTCCACTTT. Residues: CASSPEDPLSSYNSPLHF.

CDR3 coding DNA: TGCGCCAGCAGCGTGACTAGCGGGAGCTCCTACAATGAGCAGTTCTTC. This codes for CASSVTSGSSYNEQFF. V is TRBV5-1 and J is TRBJ2-1; 12 positions agree with TRBD2. In germline, CDR1 is SGHRS, CDR2 YFSETQ. The ends lost 4 bases at V and 0 bases at J; junction bases unmatched: 2. The CDR3 sequence is 16 residues long.

V usage is TRBV7-3 and J usage is TRBJ1-1; D unclear. The CDR3 is 14 amino acids. The germline V and J ends were trimmed by 5 bases and 0 bases, with 10 bases remaining between them. Germline V CDR1 and CDR2: SGHTA, FQGTGA. The CDR3, as DNA: TGTGCCAGCAGCCCAAACGCCATGAACACTGAAGCTTTCTTT. It yields the protein CASSPNAMNTEAFF.